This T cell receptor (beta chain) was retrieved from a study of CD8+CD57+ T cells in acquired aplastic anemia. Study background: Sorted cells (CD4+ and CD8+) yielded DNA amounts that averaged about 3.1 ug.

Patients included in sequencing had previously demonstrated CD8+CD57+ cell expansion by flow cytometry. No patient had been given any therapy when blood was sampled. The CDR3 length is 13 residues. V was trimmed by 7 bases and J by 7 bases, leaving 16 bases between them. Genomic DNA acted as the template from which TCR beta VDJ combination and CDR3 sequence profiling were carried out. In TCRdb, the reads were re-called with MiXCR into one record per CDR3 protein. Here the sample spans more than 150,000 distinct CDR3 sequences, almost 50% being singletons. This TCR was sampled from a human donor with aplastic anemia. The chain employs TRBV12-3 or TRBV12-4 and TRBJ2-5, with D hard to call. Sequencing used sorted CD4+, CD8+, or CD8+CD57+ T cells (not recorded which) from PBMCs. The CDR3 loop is CASMLRRAATQYF. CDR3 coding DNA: TGTGCCAGCATGCTTCGACGGGCAGCGACCCAGTACTTC.